Detailed here is one TCR beta chain. This specimen includes other DNA sequences encoding the same CDR3. The data belong to a study of blood T cell repertoires in COVID-19. About the research overall: Sites in the United States, Italy and Spain provided acute and convalescent COVID-19 samples.

Sequenced by immunoSEQ multiplex PCR; TCRdb stores in-frame clones only, minus some. The table lists some 320,000 clones, around 85% of them singletons. Germline CDR1 MDHEN, CDR2 SYDVKM. V lost 2 bases to trimming and J lost 5 bases, with 9 bases between them. The CDR3 runs to 13 residues. Sequencing input: PBMCs or T cells enriched from blood (not recorded which). This chain uses TRBV28 with TRBJ1-2, with TRBD1 as a possible D gene (5 bases). The receptor's source is a woman in her twenties or thirties who had been exposed to COVID-19. The chain's CDR3 is CASSLTGVYGYTF. CDR3 coding DNA: TGTGCCAGCAGTTTAACGGGGGTATATGGCTACACCTTC.